These 19 T cell receptor beta chains came from one sample sequenced in a study of response to subunit inactivated influenza vaccine. Each CDR3 protein gets one entry after TCRdb re-called the RT-PCR reads with MiXCR. The sample records around 180,000 distinct CDR3 sequences, 9.2% being singletons. The sample was non-naive T cells sorted from PBMCs, taken on the day of vaccination. All receptors derive from a man aged 45-65 years who received an inactivated influenza vaccine.

The rearrangement joins TRBV5-1 to TRBJ2-2, with D uncertain. CDR1 is SGHRS, CDR2 YFSETQ, per germline. The CDR3 runs 12 residues. Trimming removed 0 bases from V and 13 bases from J, with 10 bases in between. This CDR3 is CASSLDGVGLFF. The CDR3, as DNA: TGCGCCAGCAGCTTGGATGGGGTTGGGCTGTTTTTT. Looking up the rest from reference TRBV5-1 and TRBJ2-2 gives the full variable domain: KAGVTQTPRYLIKTRGQQVTLSCSPISGHRSVSWYQQTPGQGLQFLFEYFSETQRNKGNFPGRFSGRQFSNSRSEMNVSTLELGDSALYLCASSLDGVGLFFGEGSRLTVL.

This clonotype showed up just a few times. V gene TRBV11-2 combines with J gene TRBJ2-1; TRBD2 matches at 9 bases. After removal of 7 bases from V and 3 bases from J, the junction contained 4 bases not matched to a gene. The CDR3 extends over 14 amino acids. Germline V gene data show CDR1 as SGHAT and CDR2 as FQNNGV. CDR3 sequence reads: CASNSGGFYNEQFF. The CDR3 DNA is TGTGCCAGCAACAGCGGGGGGTTCTACAATGAGCAGTTCTTC. The full variable domain, completed using reference TRBV11-2 and TRBJ2-1, is EAGVAQSPRYKIIEKRQSVAFWCNPISGHATLYWYQQILGQGPKLLIQFQNNGVVDDSQLPKDRFSAERLKGVDSTLKIQPAKLEDSAVYLCASNSGGFYNEQFFGPGTRLTVL.

The table lists this clonotype with many counts. The rearrangement uses TRBV6-5 and TRBJ2-3; D is perhaps TRBD2 (5 bases). Trimming took 2 bases from V and 6 from J, leaving 12 bases between them. Looked up from germline, CDR1 is MNHEY and CDR2 is SVGAGI. This CDR3 is built from 14 residues. This CDR3 is CASSYGAGSDTQYF. The CDR3 coding sequence is TGTGCCAGCAGTTACGGTGCTGGGAGTGATACGCAGTATTTT.

This clonotype was counted ten times or more. The chain joins TRBV29-1 to TRBJ2-7; D is ambiguous. Trimming pared 4 bases from V and 1 base from J, leaving 8 bases between. Per germline, CDR1 SQVTM and CDR2 ANQGSEA. The CDR3 loop spans 12 amino acids. The CDR3 protein is CSVGSASYEQYF. The CDR3 nucleotides read TGCAGCGTTGGTTCCGCTTCCTACGAGCAGTACTTC.

This chain joins TRBV5-1 and TRBJ1-2; D possibly corresponds to TRBD1 (6 bases). Germline-derived CDR1 and CDR2 are SGHRS and YFSETQ. The CDR3 runs to 15 residues. The V end was cut by 4 bases, the J end by 0 bases, with 13 bases between. CDR3 coding DNA: TGCGCCAGCAGCACGACAGGCGATCCTAACTATGGCTACACCTTC. Protein product: CASSTTGDPNYGYTF. The whole variable domain, remainder taken from reference TRBV5-1 and TRBJ1-2, is KAGVTQTPRYLIKTRGQQVTLSCSPISGHRSVSWYQQTPGQGLQFLFEYFSETQRNKGNFPGRFSGRQFSNSRSEMNVSTLELGDSALYLCASSTTGDPNYGYTFGSGTRLTVV.

On this clonotype: Since a much larger clone is just one base distant, this may be a read error. This chain connects TRBV7-2 to TRBJ2-2; D gene unclear. In germline, CDR1 is SGHTA, CDR2 FQGNSA. Trimming stripped 9 bases from V and 5 bases from J, with 13 bases between. There are 13 residues in the CDR3. CDR3 residues: CARSLARTGELFF. CDR3 bases: TGTGCCAGAAGTTTGGCACGAACCGGGGAGCTGTTTTTT.

This clonotype was counted at least ten times. The rearrangement uses TRBV4-3 and TRBJ1-2; TRBD1 agrees at 12 bases. CDR1 is LGHNA, CDR2 YSLEER, per germline. This CDR3 spans 14 amino acids. J gave up 8 bases and V 3 bases, and 4 bases lay outside the gene matches. DNA of the CDR3: TGCGCCAGCAGCCAGGGACAGGGGGCTGAGGGCTACACCTTC. This translates into CASSQGQGAEGYTF.

In this sample, this clonotype turned up a few times. V and J are TRBV20-1 and TRBJ1-3; D perhaps matches TRBD1 (6 bases). Germline CDR1 reads DFQATT; CDR2 reads SNEGSKA (reference sequence). The CDR3 consists of 17 residues. Trimming took 1 base from V and 7 from J, leaving 23 bases between them. The CDR3 protein is CSARATLDTGYFNTIYF. The CDR3 DNA reads as TGCAGTGCTAGAGCAACTCTAGACACAGGGTACTTCAACACCATATATTTT.

There are a few counts of this clonotype. A clone one base away is much larger, so this may be a read error. The genes are TRBV20-1 and TRBJ2-5; 9 bases are shared with TRBD2. The CDR3 totals 16 residues. In germline, CDR1 is DFQATT, CDR2 SNEGSKA (reference sequence). DNA for the CDR3: TGCTGTGCTAGAGGGCTAGCGGGATCCTTACAAGAGACCCAGTACTTC. Translated: CCARGLAGSLQETQYF.

This clonotype was recorded a few times. The V call is TRBV28, the J call TRBJ2-7, with a possible D match to TRBD2 (6 bases). The CDR3 runs to 15 residues. Trimming pared 3 bases from V and 2 bases from J, leaving 14 bases between. Germline CDR1 MDHEN, CDR2 SYDVKM. CDR3: CASSLGGLRTYEQYF. The DNA of the CDR3 is TGTGCCAGCAGTTTGGGGGGATTGAGGACCTACGAGCAGTACTTC.

In its sample, this clonotype was seen many times. The DNA of the CDR3 is TGTGCCAGCAGTTTAGGGGGACGAAATTCACCCCTCCACTTT. This translates into CASSLGGRNSPLHF. The chain recombines TRBV12-3 or TRBV12-4 with TRBJ1-6, with D tentatively TRBD1 (5 bases). The length of the CDR3 is 14 residues. V lost 1 base, J lost 7 bases, and 8 bases lay in between.

This clonotype has more than one count but fewer than ten. The chain carries TRBV20-1 and TRBJ2-7; 10 positions match TRBD1. The germline V gene encodes CDR1 DFQATT and CDR2 SNEGSKA (reference sequence). This CDR3 is built from 15 residues. Unmatched junction bases numbered 10, after V lost 6 bases and J lost 2 bases. In nucleotides, the CDR3 is TGCAGTGCACCCGCGATAGGGACAGGGGCCTACGAGCAGTACTTC. It is translated as CSAPAIGTGAYEQYF.

A few counts support this clonotype. The J gene is TRBJ1-1, the V gene TRBV7-9; maybe TRBD1 (6 bases). CDR3 length equals 16 residues. The V and J ends lost 5 bases and 1 base respectively, with 17 bases between them. The germline gives CDR1 SEHNR, CDR2 FQNEAQ (reference sequence). The CDR3 DNA reads as TGTGCCAGCAGCCTCCGACCGGGACACGCGAACACTGAAGCTTTCTTT. It yields the protein CASSLRPGHANTEAFF. The entire variable domain, with the rest obtained from reference TRBV7-9 and TRBJ1-1, is as follows: DTGVSQNPRHKITKRGQNVTFRCDPISEHNRLYWYRQTLGQGPEFLTYFQNEAQLEKSRLLSDRFSAERPKGSFSTLEIQRTEQGDSAMYLCASSLRPGHANTEAFFGQGTRLTVV.

The chain links TRBV30 to TRBJ2-1; 9 bases fit TRBD1. The CDR3 contains 13 residues. Germline V gene data show CDR1 as GTSNPN and CDR2 as SVGIG (reference sequence). The V gene end was trimmed by 5 bases and the J gene end by 3 bases; junction bases not matched to a gene: 2. DNA of the CDR3: TGTGCCTGGGAGGGACAGGGCTACAATGAGCAGTTCTTC. It yields the protein CAWEGQGYNEQFF.

Only a few counts were recorded for this clonotype. The chain couples TRBV5-1 to TRBJ1-6; maybe TRBD1 (5 bases). The germline V gene encodes CDR1 SGHRS and CDR2 YFSETQ. This CDR3 has 16 amino acids. The germline V and J ends were trimmed by 0 bases and 5 bases, with 12 bases remaining between them. CDR3 loop: CASSLGRGADNSPLHF. The CDR3 DNA sequence: TGCGCCAGCAGCTTGGGGAGAGGGGCAGATAATTCACCCCTCCACTTT.

The chain uses TRBV7-9 and TRBJ1-1; D is unresolved. CDR1 and CDR2 from the germline V gene are SEHNR and FQNEAQ (reference sequence). Trimming pared 5 bases from V and 0 bases from J, leaving 10 bases between. The CDR3 covers 14 residues. CDR3 region: CASSRGLMNTEAFF. The DNA for the CDR3 is TGTGCCAGCAGCCGCGGACTAATGAACACTGAAGCTTTCTTT.

This clonotype was detected ten times or more. This chain joins TRBV5-1 and TRBJ2-5, with 7 bases that match TRBD1. Unmatched junction bases numbered 12, after V lost 4 bases and J lost 6 bases. This CDR3 is built from 15 residues. From germline, CDR1 is SGHRS and CDR2 YFSETQ. Written as DNA, the CDR3 is TGCGCCAGCAGCGGATCAGACAGGGCTACGAAGACCCAGTACTTC. Its translation is CASSGSDRATKTQYF.

This clonotype was detected ten times or more. This chain links TRBV7-6 with TRBJ1-3; D not certain. The CDR3 is 14 residues long. CDR1 SGHVS and CDR2 FNYEAQ come from the germline V gene. V was shortened by 1 base and J by 2 bases, with 6 bases between the two germline ends. CDR3 residues: CASSLDPAGNTIYF. DNA of the CDR3: TGTGCCAGCAGCTTAGATCCGGCTGGAAACACCATATATTTT.

This clonotype was detected a few times. This chain uses TRBV6-2 or TRBV6-3 with TRBJ2-7; D unresolved. Trimming cost V 0 bases and J 0 bases, with 12 bases left between them. CDR3 length: 16 amino acids. Germline-derived CDR1 and CDR2 are MNHEY and SVGEGT. In DNA form, the CDR3 reads TGTGCCAGCAGTTACTCGATCCTGAATTTCTCCTACGAGCAGTACTTC. It yields the protein CASSYSILNFSYEQYF.